Shown below are 5 T cell receptor beta chains from a single sample sequenced in a study of chemoradiotherapy in HPV16-positive cancers. The assay was immunoSEQ multiplex PCR, and TCRdb's table has in-frame clones only and misses some. The data contain thousands of clones, about 67% of them singletons. The specimen comprised tumor tissue, sampled from a patient who underwent chemoradiotherapy. The source of these receptors is a human donor with HPV-associated anogenital cancer.

The table lists this clone with a count of one. At one of its ends the junction is not consistent with the germline gene, which may arise from a read error. Here the CDR3 DNA reads TGTGCCAGCAGCGTAGCTAGCGGCTACGAGCAGTACTTC. Its protein product is CASSVASGYEQYF. The chain combines TRBV7-2 with TRBJ2-7; 7 bases are shared with TRBD2. Germline CDR1 and CDR2: SGHTA and FQGNSA. This CDR3 has 13 residues.

The V gene is TRBV27, the J gene TRBJ1-1; D may be TRBD1 (5 bases). The CDR3 consists of 14 residues. V was cut by 0 bases and J by 4 bases, with 9 bases left in between. Germline CDR1 reads MNHEY; CDR2 reads SMNVEV (reference sequence). The CDR3 sequence: CASSLSPGVTEAFF. For the CDR3, the DNA is TGTGCCAGCAGTTTATCACCGGGGGTCACTGAAGCTTTCTTT.

With respect to this clone: At one end, the junction sequence differs from germline, possibly due to a read error. This chain connects TRBV5-5 to TRBJ2-4; TRBD2 matches at 8 bases. The germline CDR1 and CDR2 sequences are SGHKS and YYEKEE (reference sequence). The CDR3 has 18 residues. CDR3 DNA sequence: TGTACCAGCAGCTTGGTGCCTAGCGGGTATTTAGCCAAAAACATTCAGTACTTC. Translation: CTSSLVPSGYLAKNIQYF.

J is TRBJ2-1 and V is TRBV11-2, with a tentative D call TRBD2 (5 bases). This CDR3 contains 13 residues. V lost 0 bases and J lost 10, with 10 bases in between. Per germline, CDR1 SGHAT and CDR2 FQNNGV. The CDR3 protein is CASSLESGGEQFF. In nucleotides, the CDR3 is TGTGCCAGCAGCTTAGAGTCAGGCGGGGAGCAGTTCTTC.

This chain joins TRBV11-1 and TRBJ2-7, with 9 bases fitting TRBD2. The germline V gene has CDR1 SGHAT and CDR2 FQDESV (reference sequence). The CDR3 covers 15 residues. V lost 5 bases, J lost 2 bases, and 7 bases stayed unmatched. The CDR3 here is CASSPGLASTYEQYF. CDR3 coding DNA: TGTGCCAGCAGCCCGGGACTAGCAAGTACCTACGAGCAGTACTTC.